One TCR beta chain is described in this entry. These data originate in a study of metastatic and nonmetastatic thyroid tumors. The germline V and J ends were trimmed by 1 base and 2 bases, with 2 bases remaining between them. The CDR3 extends over 12 amino acids. CDR1 and CDR2 (germline): SGHAT, FQNNGV. Patients were all untreated before their thyroid surgery. TCRdb redid the clone calls on the PCR reads using MiXCR. The repertoire holds approximately 40,000 clones, with around half as singletons. The rearrangement uses TRBV11-2 and TRBJ2-5; D gene ambiguous. The sequenced sample was tumor tissue. The TCR sequence derives from a male donor with papillary thyroid cancer or a benign thyroid nodule (not recorded which). Some clones in this sample may be carry-over from other donors' samples. The CDR3 sequence is CASSLGQETQYF. The DNA of the CDR3 is TGTGCCAGCAGCTTAGGACAAGAGACCCAGTACTTC. Looking up the rest from reference TRBV11-2 and TRBJ2-5 gives the full variable domain: EAGVAQSPRYKIIEKRQSVAFWCNPISGHATLYWYQQILGQGPKLLIQFQNNGVVDDSQLPKDRFSAERLKGVDSTLKIQPAKLEDSAVYLCASSLGQETQYFGPGTRLLVL.